These 8 T cell receptor beta chains were all obtained from the same sample, sequenced in a study of PD-L1 blockade in urothelial cancer. Assay: immunoSEQ multiplex PCR; the TCRdb copy retains only in-frame clones and omits some. This table holds about 44,000 clones, approximately 78% found once. This specimen consisted of PBMCs, obtained around atezolizumab (anti-PD-L1) treatment. These receptors came from a man aged 70-80 years with urothelial cancer.

The V and J genes are TRBV2 and TRBJ1-1; 7 bases match TRBD1. After removal of 8 bases from V and 0 bases from J, the junction contained 3 bases not matched to a gene. The CDR3 spans 13 residues. Germline V gene sequence: CDR1 SNHLY, CDR2 FYNNEI. The CDR3: CASGQEMNTEAFF. CDR3 DNA: TGTGCCAGCGGACAGGAGATGAACACTGAAGCTTTCTTT.

Here the CDR3 DNA reads TGTGCCAGCAGCGGCGGGGGGGGGACTTACGAGCAGTACTTC. Amino acid sequence: CASSGGGGTYEQYF. V usage is TRBV9 and J usage is TRBJ2-7; 9 bases align to TRBD2. CDR1 and CDR2 (germline): SGDLS, YYNGEE. The ends lost 3 bases at V and 4 bases at J; junction bases unmatched: 5. The CDR3 sequence is 14 residues long.

The chain recombines TRBV9 with TRBJ1-2; no clear D. The CDR3 is made up of 14 amino acids. Trimming cost V 3 bases and J 4 bases, with 13 bases left between them. Germline lookup yields CDR1 SGDLS and CDR2 YYNGEE. CDR3 region: CASSARTDLYGYTF. The CDR3 DNA is TGTGCCAGCAGCGCCCGTACAGACCTCTATGGCTACACCTTC.

In DNA, the CDR3 is TGTGCCAGCAGTACAGGGGTGGGCGAGACCCAGTACTTC. Translated, it gives CASSTGVGETQYF. V and J are TRBV28 and TRBJ2-5; TRBD1 matches 7 bases. The CDR3 is made up of 13 amino acids. Per germline, CDR1 MDHEN and CDR2 SYDVKM. V shed 5 bases, J shed 5 bases, and the junction held 5 bases outside the gene matches. The complete variable domain, with remaining parts taken from reference TRBV28 and TRBJ2-5, reads DVKVTQSSRYLVKRTGEKVFLECVQDMDHENMFWYRQDPGLGLRLIYFSYDVKMKEKGDIPEGYSVSREKKERFSLILESASTNQTSMYLCASSTGVGETQYFGPGTRLLVL.

CDR3 protein: CAGDGGTTDTQYF. In DNA, the CDR3 is TGCGCGGGGGACGGGGGAACCACAGATACGCAGTATTTT. The genes are TRBV29-1 and TRBJ2-3; 7 bases are shared with TRBD2. Per germline, CDR1 SQVTM and CDR2 ANQGSEA. This CDR3 has 13 residues.

Judged by abundance, this clone is medium-sized. J is TRBJ1-1 and V is TRBV7-3; unclear D gene. There are 13 residues in the CDR3. Germline CDR1 is SGHTA and CDR2 is FQGTGA. Trimming stripped 4 bases from V and 5 bases from J, with 11 bases between. As DNA, the CDR3 is TGTGCCAGCAGCTACGGTCCGGGAACTGAAGCTTTCTTT. Residues: CASSYGPGTEAFF.

The V gene is TRBV19, the J gene TRBJ2-7; 7 bases line up with TRBD1. J lost 6 bases, V lost 4 bases, and 9 bases had no gene match. Germline V CDR1 and CDR2: LNHDA, SQIVND (reference sequence). The CDR3 runs 14 residues. CDR3 bases: TGTGCCAGTAGTAACTCCGGACAGGACCGCGAGCAGTACTTC. It codes for CASSNSGQDREQYF.

V is TRBV7-9 and J is TRBJ1-2; 10 positions agree with TRBD1. The ends lost 4 bases at V and 6 bases at J; junction bases unmatched: 2. The CDR3 is 13 amino acids. Per the germline V gene, CDR1 is SEHNR and CDR2 is FQNEAQ (reference sequence). The CDR3 sequence is CASSSTGGDGYTF. CDR3 sequence (DNA): TGTGCCAGCAGCTCGACAGGGGGCGATGGCTACACCTTC.